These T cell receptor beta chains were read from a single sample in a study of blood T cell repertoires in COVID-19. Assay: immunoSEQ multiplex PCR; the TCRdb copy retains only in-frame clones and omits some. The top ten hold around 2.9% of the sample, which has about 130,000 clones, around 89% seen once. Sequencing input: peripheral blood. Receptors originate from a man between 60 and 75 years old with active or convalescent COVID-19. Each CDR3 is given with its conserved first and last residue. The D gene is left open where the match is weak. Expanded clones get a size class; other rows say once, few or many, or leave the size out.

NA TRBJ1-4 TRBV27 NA CASSSRGGNEKLFF TGTGCCAGCAGTTCGCGGGGGGGGAATGAAAAACTGTTTTTT
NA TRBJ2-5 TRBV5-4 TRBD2 CASSSGLAGTQETQYF TGTGCCAGCAGCTCGGGACTAGCGGGGACCCAAGAGACCCAGTACTTC
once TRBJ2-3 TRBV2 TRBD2 CASLAGGPEDTQYF TGTGCCAGTCTAGCGGGAGGGCCGGAGGATACGCAGTATTTT
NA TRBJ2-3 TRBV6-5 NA CASTRDPRTDTQYF TGTGCCAGCACTAGAGACCCTCGGACAGATACGCAGTATTTT
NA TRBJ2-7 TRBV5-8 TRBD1 CASSLGQGIYEQYF TGTGCCAGCAGCTTGGGACAGGGTATTTACGAGCAGTACTTC
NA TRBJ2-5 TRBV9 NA CASSPDVGGKETQYF TGTGCCAGCAGCCCCGACGTAGGGGGTAAAGAGACCCAGTACTTC
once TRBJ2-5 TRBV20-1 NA CSASREETQYF TGCAGTGCTAGTAGAGAAGAGACCCAGTACTTC
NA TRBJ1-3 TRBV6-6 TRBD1 CASRNTGGRSGNTIYF TGTGCCAGCAGGAACACAGGGGGCAGATCTGGAAACACCATATATTTT
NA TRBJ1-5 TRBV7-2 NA CASSPGQSGQPQHF TGTGCCAGCAGCCCAGGACAGTCCGGTCAGCCCCAGCATTTT
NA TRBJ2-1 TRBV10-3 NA CAISEFKQGEQFF TGTGCCATCAGTGAGTTTAAACAGGGTGAGCAGTTCTTC
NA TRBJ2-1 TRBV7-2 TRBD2 CASSLAGRGSYNEQFF TGTGCCAGCAGCTTAGCGGGCCGCGGGAGTTACAATGAGCAGTTCTTC
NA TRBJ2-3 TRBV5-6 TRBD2 CASSPRLAGGLDTQYF TGTGCCAGCAGCCCAAGACTAGCGGGGGGGCTAGATACGCAGTATTTT
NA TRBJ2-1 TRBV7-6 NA CASSPDGGRGEQFF TGTGCCAGCAGCCCCGACGGGGGGCGGGGTGAGCAGTTCTTC
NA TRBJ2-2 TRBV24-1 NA CATSDLPRMNTGELFF TGTGCCACCAGTGATTTGCCGAGAATGAACACCGGGGAGCTGTTTTTT
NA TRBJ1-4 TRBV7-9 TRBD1 CASSLRGTGTNEKLFF TGTGCCAGCAGCTTAAGAGGGACAGGGACTAATGAAAAACTGTTTTTT
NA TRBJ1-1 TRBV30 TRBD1 CAWSVSDRGTEAFF TGTGCCTGGAGTGTCTCCGACAGGGGCACTGAAGCTTTCTTT
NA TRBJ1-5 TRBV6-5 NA CASSRRGNQPQHF TGTGCCAGCAGCCGCAGGGGTAATCAGCCCCAGCATTTT
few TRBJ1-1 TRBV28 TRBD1 CASSGQALGAFF TGTGCCAGCAGTGGACAGGCGCTGGGGGCTTTCTTT
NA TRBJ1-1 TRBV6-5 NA CASSSEKNTEAFF TGTGCCAGCAGTTCAGAAAAGAACACTGAAGCTTTCTTT
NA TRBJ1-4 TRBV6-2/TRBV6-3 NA CASSNIGATNEKLFF TGTGCCAGCAGTAATATCGGGGCAACTAATGAAAAACTGTTTTTT
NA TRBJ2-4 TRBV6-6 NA CASSYEAGLAKNIQYF TGTGCCAGCAGTTACGAGGCGGGACTAGCCAAAAACATTCAGTACTTC
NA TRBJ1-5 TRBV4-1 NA CASSQDTGERNQPQHF TGCGCCAGCAGCCAAGATACCGGTGAGCGCAATCAGCCCCAGCATTTT
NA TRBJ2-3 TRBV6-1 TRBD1 CASSDGDRGTDTQYF TGTGCCAGCAGTGATGGGGACAGGGGCACAGATACGCAGTATTTT
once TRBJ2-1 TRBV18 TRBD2 CASSPLADAYNEQFF TGTGCCAGCTCACCCCTAGCGGACGCCTACAATGAGCAGTTCTTC
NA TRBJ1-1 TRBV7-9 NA CASSHRAANTEAFF TGTGCCAGCAGCCACAGGGCGGCTAACACTGAAGCTTTCTTT
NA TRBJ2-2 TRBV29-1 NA CSTDSNTGELFF TGCAGCACCGACAGCAACACCGGGGAGCTGTTTTTT
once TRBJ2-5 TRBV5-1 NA CASSTGTIVEEAQYF TGCGCCAGCAGTACCGGGACAATTGTTGAAGAGGCCCAGTACTTC
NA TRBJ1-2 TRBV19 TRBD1 CASSSGDSVFYGYTF TGTGCCAGTAGTTCTGGGGACAGCGTGTTCTATGGCTACACCTTC
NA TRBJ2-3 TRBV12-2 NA CASRLAPSGDPSTDTQYF TGTGCAAGTCGCTTGGCTCCCTCGGGGGACCCTAGCACAGATACGCAGTATTTT
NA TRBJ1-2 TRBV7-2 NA CASSPRTPNYGYTF TGTGCCAGCAGCCCTAGGACTCCTAACTATGGCTACACCTTC
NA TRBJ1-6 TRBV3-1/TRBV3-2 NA CASSLLGQSYNSPLHF TGTGCCAGCAGTCTGCTTGGACAGAGCTATAATTCACCCCTCCACTTT
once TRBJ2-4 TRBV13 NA CASSLNSGQAKNIQYF TGTGCCAGCAGCTTAAACAGCGGGCAAGCCAAAAACATTCAGTACTTC
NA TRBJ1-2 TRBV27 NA CASSPPPGRVLYGYTF TGTGCCAGCAGTCCCCCGCCGGGCAGGGTCCTCTATGGCTACACCTTC
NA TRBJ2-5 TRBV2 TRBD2 CASGTSQETQYF TGTGCCAGCGGGACTAGTCAAGAGACCCAGTACTTC
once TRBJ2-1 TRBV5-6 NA CASSPQGYNEQFF TGTGCCAGCAGCCCACAGGGCTACAATGAGCAGTTCTTC
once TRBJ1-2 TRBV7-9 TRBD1 CASSTTGEANYGYTF TGTGCCAGCAGCACAACAGGGGAAGCTAACTATGGCTACACCTTC
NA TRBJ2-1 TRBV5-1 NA CASSLGGNSYNEQFF TGCGCCAGCAGCTTGGGCGGGAACTCCTACAATGAGCAGTTCTTC
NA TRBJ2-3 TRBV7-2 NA CASSSRTATTDTQYF TGTGCCAGCAGCTCGAGGACAGCTACCACAGATACGCAGTATTTT
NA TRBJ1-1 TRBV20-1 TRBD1 CSASARGLRTEAFF TGCAGTGCTAGTGCTAGGGGGCTAAGGACTGAAGCTTTCTTT
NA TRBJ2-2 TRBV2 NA CASSESRLGNTGELFF TGTGCCAGCAGTGAATCGAGGTTGGGGAACACCGGGGAGCTGTTTTTT
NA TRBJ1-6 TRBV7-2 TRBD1 CASSTGQGHSPLHF TGTGCCAGCAGCACGGGACAGGGTCATTCACCCCTCCACTTT
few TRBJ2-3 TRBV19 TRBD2 CASSTLAGGTDTQYF TGTGCCAGTAGTACACTAGCGGGGGGCACAGATACGCAGTATTTT
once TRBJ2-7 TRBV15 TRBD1 CATSRRSTGLDEQYF TGTGCCACCAGCAGAAGATCGACAGGGCTGGACGAGCAGTACTTC
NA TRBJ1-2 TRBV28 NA CASSNALLEGGYTF TGTGCCAGCAGTAACGCCTTGTTGGAGGGTGGCTACACCTTC
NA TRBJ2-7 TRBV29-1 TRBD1 CSAAGGINYEQYF TGCAGCGCTGCAGGGGGTATTAACTACGAGCAGTACTTC
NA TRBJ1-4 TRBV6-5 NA CASSYRGGKLFF TGTGCCAGCAGTTACCGCGGCGGGAAACTGTTTTTT
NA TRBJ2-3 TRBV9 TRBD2 CASSLLASTDTQYF TGTGCCAGCAGTCTACTAGCGTCAACAGATACGCAGTATTTT
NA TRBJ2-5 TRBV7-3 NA CASSGSGTKQETQYF TGTGCCAGCAGCGGAAGCGGGACAAAGCAAGAGACCCAGTACTTC
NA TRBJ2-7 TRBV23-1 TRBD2 CASRPGLGLSYEQYF TGCGCCAGCAGACCGGGACTAGGACTTTCCTACGAGCAGTACTTC